This T cell receptor beta chain was recorded in a study of long-term antiretroviral therapy in people with HIV. Findings and limits, study-wide: Patients on ART gained diversity, which nonetheless stayed below transplant donor controls. It was observed that HIV repertoires exhibited narrower CDR3 length ranges than controls.

Germline V lookup: CDR1 LGHNA, CDR2 YNFKEQ. This CDR3 is built from 16 residues. J lost 8 bases, V lost 1 base, and 8 bases had no gene match. Participants who had HIV were, without exception, treated in the United States. The study used samples holding about 0.85-10 million cryopreserved PBMC before DNA extraction. To note about this clone: As yet, its antigen is unknown.

Investigators performed immunoSEQ version v3.0 at survey level. TCRdb keeps only in-frame clones here, not all; method: immunoSEQ multiplex PCR. The data show around 21,000 clones, roughly 80% seen once. The receptor was isolated from a woman in her twenties or thirties with HIV. The sequences come from unsorted PBMCs, collected 0.2 years after starting antiretroviral therapy. This chain connects TRBV4-2 to TRBJ1-6, with TRBD1 identical over 7 bases. The DNA of the CDR3 is TGTGCCAGCAGCCAAGTAATCGGACAGGCCGATTCACCCCTCCACTTT. It translates to CASSQVIGQADSPLHF.